Listed below are T cell receptor beta chains from one sample, sequenced in a study of T cell responses to AZD1222 COVID-19 vaccine. Generated by immunoSEQ multiplex PCR, the TCRdb table keeps only in-frame clones and is missing some. Here the sample spans roughly 120,000 clones, about nine tenths being singletons. The input for sequencing was peripheral blood, taken on day 0 of AZD1222 vaccination. All receptors come from an adult in good health. The CDR3 runs from the conserved cysteine through the conserved F or W. Fields, in order: J gene, D gene, V gene, clone size, CDR3 DNA, CDR3 protein. A D gene is named only where the DNA matches it firmly. The listing skips clone size in some rows; elsewhere it reads once, few, many or a size class.

TRBJ2-3	TRBD1	TRBV6-1	NA	TGTGCCAGCAGTGAGCCGGCAGGGGGTTTCACAGATACGCAGTATTTT	CASSEPAGGFTDTQYF
TRBJ2-7	NA	TRBV28	NA	TGTGCCAGCAGTGCCTCGGTGCAGTCCATCTACGAGCAGTACTTC	CASSASVQSIYEQYF
TRBJ1-5	NA	TRBV24-1	NA	TGTGCCACCAGTGTCTCGGGCAATCAGCCCCAGCATTTT	CATSVSGNQPQHF
TRBJ1-1	TRBD1	TRBV19	NA	TGTGCCAGTAGTATAGGGGGACAGGTGAACACTGAAGCTTTCTTT	CASSIGGQVNTEAFF
TRBJ2-7	NA	TRBV4-2	few	TGTGCCAGCAGCCCGGCAGGCGAGCAGTACTTC	CASSPAGEQYF
TRBJ1-3	NA	TRBV11-1	once	TGTGCCAGCAGCTCACCGAGGGGGGTCTCTGGAAACACCATATATTTT	CASSSPRGVSGNTIYF
TRBJ1-5	TRBD1	TRBV2	NA	TGTGCCAGCAGCCGGGACAGGCGGGGGACCCAGCATTTT	CASSRDRRGTQHF
TRBJ1-2	NA	TRBV19	NA	TGTGCCAGTAGTATGCCGGCAGGGGCGTATTCTAACTATGGCTACACCTTC	CASSMPAGAYSNYGYTF
TRBJ2-1	NA	TRBV10-2	NA	TGCGCCAGCACACGCCTAGCGCGATACAATGAGCAGTTCTTC	CASTRLARYNEQFF
TRBJ2-3	NA	TRBV11-2	NA	TGTGCCAGCAGCTCGGACTCGGAATCCGCCCGATTTGTTACGCAGTATTTT	CASSSDSESARFVTQYF
TRBJ2-7	NA	TRBV11-2	NA	TGTGCCAGCAGCCCGGCGGGAACCAACTACGAGCAGTACTTC	CASSPAGTNYEQYF
TRBJ1-5	NA	TRBV19	NA	TGTGCCAGTAGTACAGGGGTCAATCAGCCCCAGCATTTT	CASSTGVNQPQHF
TRBJ2-7	TRBD2	TRBV11-3	NA	TGTGCCAGCAGCTTAGGGGGGGGAAACGGATACGAGCAGTACTTC	CASSLGGGNGYEQYF
TRBJ2-6	NA	TRBV28	NA	TGTGCCAGCAGTTTTCCGGGCTCTGGGGCCAACGTCCTGACTTTC	CASSFPGSGANVLTF
TRBJ2-7	TRBD1	TRBV11-3	NA	TGTGCCAGCAGCGCCGGGGACAGCTCCTACGAGCAGTACTTC	CASSAGDSSYEQYF
TRBJ2-3	TRBD2	TRBV30	NA	TGTGCCTGCCCCGGGAGGGGAAGGCCAGATACGCAGTATTTT	CACPGRGRPDTQYF
TRBJ2-3	NA	TRBV21-1	NA	TGTGCCAGCAGCAAAAGGGCCCTTCTACCGTTGCCGGGAGGGACAGATACGCAGTATTTT	CASSKRALLPLPGGTDTQYF
TRBJ2-1	NA	TRBV9	NA	TGTGCCAGCAGCGTTGGCGGGGGCGGATGGGATGAGCAGTTCTTC	CASSVGGGGWDEQFF
TRBJ1-2	NA	TRBV5-1	NA	TGCGCCAGCAGCGGCGGACAGAACTATGGCTACACCTTC	CASSGGQNYGYTF
TRBJ1-1	NA	TRBV19	NA	TGTGCCAGTAGTATTGCCCCCGCCAACACTGAAGCTTTCTTT	CASSIAPANTEAFF
TRBJ1-2	TRBD1	TRBV10-2	NA	TGCGCCAGCAGTGAGCCGACAGGGGACTATGGCTACACCTTC	CASSEPTGDYGYTF
TRBJ1-5	NA	TRBV5-6	NA	TGTGCCAGCAGCTTGCGTGCGGCCGATCAGCCCCAGCATTTT	CASSLRAADQPQHF
TRBJ1-2	TRBD1	TRBV28	NA	TGTGCCAGCGCAAGGACAGGGAAAGTGGCCATGGGCTATGGCTACACCTTC	CASARTGKVAMGYGYTF
TRBJ2-1	NA	TRBV6-6	NA	TGTGCCAGCAGCCGACCCCCCGCGGGAACCCTTTACAATGAGCAGTTCTTC	CASSRPPAGTLYNEQFF
TRBJ1-6	NA	TRBV5-1	NA	TGCGCCAGCAGCCCCGAGGGGACAAGTAATTCACCCCTCCACTTT	CASSPEGTSNSPLHF
TRBJ1-3	NA	TRBV30	NA	TGTGCCTGGAGTGTACGAACATTCTCTGGAAACACCATATATTTT	CAWSVRTFSGNTIYF
TRBJ2-7	TRBD2	TRBV28	NA	TGTGCCAGCAGCTCTCCCGGGACTAGCGGGTTTGTGAGGTCCTACGAGCAGTACTTC	CASSSPGTSGFVRSYEQYF
TRBJ2-3	TRBD2	TRBV5-1	NA	TGCGCCAGCAGCTTGAGCCCGGGGGGGACGCAGTATTTT	CASSLSPGGTQYF
TRBJ1-2	TRBD1	TRBV3-1/TRBV3-2	NA	TGTGCCAGCAGCCCGGAGTCTAGAGGGGGCGCGAGCTATGGCTACACCTTC	CASSPESRGGASYGYTF
TRBJ1-3	TRBD1	TRBV7-2	NA	TGTGCCAGCAACCCCCTCGTGGTGACAGGGGGAAACACCATATATTTT	CASNPLVVTGGNTIYF
TRBJ1-6	TRBD1	TRBV27	NA	TGTGCCAGCAGTTCTCCCCGGGGACAGGGGGCGCGTAATTCACCCCTCCACTTT	CASSSPRGQGARNSPLHF
TRBJ2-2	TRBD2	TRBV5-6	NA	TGTGCCAGCGACTTGCGGACTAGCGGGAGTTTACCCGGGGAGCTGTTTTTT	CASDLRTSGSLPGELFF